The 14 T cell receptor beta chains below all came from one sample that was sequenced in a study of cytotoxic CD8 clonotypes in ibrutinib-treated CLL. The assay was immunoSEQ multiplex PCR, and TCRdb's table has in-frame clones only and misses some. This table holds 90,000 to 150,000 clones, approximately 58% found once. Source: PBMCs, taken after 24 months of ibrutinib treatment. The receptors here all came from a human donor with chronic lymphocytic leukemia.

The chain links TRBV6-1 to TRBJ1-5, with a weak D call TRBD1 (6 bases). The CDR3 has 14 residues. V gave up 4 bases and J gave up 5 bases, with 12 bases separating them. Germline V gene sequence: CDR1 MNHNS, CDR2 SASEGT. The CDR3 coding sequence is TGTGCCAGCAGTGGGTGGGACAATGATCAGCCCCAGCATTTT. Translated, it gives CASSGWDNDQPQHF.

CDR3: CASSLQGSNQPQHF. CDR3 bases: TGTGCCAGCAGTCTACAGGGTAGCAATCAGCCCCAGCATTTT. The V and J genes are TRBV6-1 and TRBJ1-5, with D maybe TRBD1 (6 bases). In germline, CDR1 is MNHNS, CDR2 SASEGT. This CDR3 has 14 residues. V was cut by 5 bases and J by 0 bases, with 8 bases left in between.

The genes are TRBV7-3 and TRBJ2-5; D is undetermined. V gave up 2 bases and J gave up 2 bases, with 6 bases separating them. The CDR3 consists of 13 residues. Germline loops: CDR1 SGHTA, CDR2 FQGTGA. The CDR3: CASSLSRQETQYF. In DNA, the CDR3 is TGTGCCAGCAGCTTATCCAGGCAAGAGACCCAGTACTTC.

The chain combines TRBV30 with TRBJ1-2; 7 bases fit TRBD1. This CDR3 has 13 amino acids. From germline, CDR1 is GTSNPN and CDR2 SVGIG (reference sequence). With 8 bases clipped from V and 6 bases from J, the junction kept 12 bases outside the gene matches. CDR3 residues: CARTAGRGNGYTF. CDR3 sequence (DNA): TGTGCCAGAACGGCGGGCAGGGGGAATGGCTACACCTTC.

The CDR3, as DNA: TGTGCCAGCAGCCAAGACACCGGGACAGGGGTAAACACCATATATTTT. Protein product: CASSQDTGTGVNTIYF. V gene TRBV4-2 combines with J gene TRBJ1-3, with 10 bases lining up with TRBD1. With V trimmed by 0 bases and J by 6 bases, 5 bases remained unmatched. CDR1 is LGHNA, CDR2 YNFKEQ, per germline. The CDR3 runs to 16 residues.

J is TRBJ2-1 and V is TRBV6-1, with D perhaps TRBD2 (6 bases). Trimming stripped 3 bases from V and 8 bases from J, with 11 bases between. The CDR3 loop spans 13 amino acids. CDR1 and CDR2 from the germline V gene are MNHNS and SASEGT. Written as DNA, the CDR3 is TGTGCCAGCAGTGATCATGGAGGGCATGAGCAGTTCTTC. It is translated as CASSDHGGHEQFF.

This sequence joins TRBV30 and TRBJ2-2, with TRBD2 matching 10 bases. The CDR3 is 16 amino acids. V was pared by 1 base and J by 6 bases, with 8 bases of the junction left unmatched. Germline CDR1 reads GTSNPN; CDR2 reads SVGIG (reference sequence). For the CDR3, the DNA is TGTGCCTGGAGTGGCCATAGCGGGGGGATGGCCGGGGAGCTGTTTTTT. This sequence encodes CAWSGHSGGMAGELFF.

The chain carries TRBV6-5 and TRBJ2-3; either TRBD1 or TRBD2 may supply D (5 bases each). CDR1 and CDR2 (germline): MNHEY, SVGAGI. The V end was cut by 7 bases, the J end by 2 bases, with 13 bases between. The CDR3 is 14 residues long. The CDR3, as DNA: TGTGCCAGCACGAGGGGCTCGGACACAGATACGCAGTATTTT. Encoded protein: CASTRGSDTDTQYF.

The chain joins TRBV30 to TRBJ2-2; 10 bases are shared with TRBD1. The V gene end was trimmed by 5 bases and the J gene end by 1 base; junction bases not matched to a gene: 7. The CDR3 loop spans 16 amino acids. Germline loops: CDR1 GTSNPN, CDR2 SVGIG (reference sequence). CDR3: CAWDRGRRGNTGELFF. The CDR3 DNA is TGTGCCTGGGACAGGGGGCGCAGGGGGAACACCGGGGAGCTGTTTTTT.

The rearrangement joins TRBV6-4 to TRBJ1-1; TRBD1 might be the D (5 bases). The CDR3 sequence is 12 residues long. V shed 7 bases and J shed 3 bases, with 9 bases lying between them. Germline lookup yields CDR1 MRHNA and CDR2 SNTAGT. The CDR3 protein is CASITGHTEAFF. The CDR3 nucleotides read TGTGCCAGCATTACAGGTCACACTGAAGCTTTCTTT.

The chain employs TRBV7-8 and TRBJ2-3; 10 bases are shared with TRBD1. J was trimmed by 6 bases and V by 5 bases; bases with no gene match: 5. The CDR3 loop spans 14 amino acids. Germline CDR1 is SGHVS and CDR2 is FQNEAQ. The CDR3 spells CASSPRDRGDTQYF. The CDR3 nucleotides read TGTGCCAGCAGCCCCCGGGACAGGGGCGATACGCAGTATTTT.

The chain combines TRBV10-3 with TRBJ2-7; 7 nucleotides match TRBD1. Germline V CDR1 and CDR2: ENHRY, SYGVKD. V was clipped by 3 bases and J by 3 bases; unmatched bases: 8. CDR3 length equals 15 residues. Here the CDR3 reads CAISDPSGQFYEQYF. CDR3 DNA: TGTGCCATCAGTGACCCGTCGGGACAGTTCTACGAGCAGTACTTC.

The V call is TRBV7-2, the J call TRBJ2-3; weak D call: TRBD1 (5 bases). Trimming left V 3 bases short and J 0 bases short, with 13 bases between. Looked up from germline, CDR1 is SGHTA and CDR2 is FQGNSA. CDR3 length: 16 amino acids. In DNA, the CDR3 is TGTGCCAGCAGCTTCTACAGGAGTTCTAGCACAGATACGCAGTATTTT. This gives the protein CASSFYRSSSTDTQYF.

The J gene is TRBJ1-2, the V gene TRBV6-1, with 8 bases lining up with TRBD1. This CDR3 is built from 16 residues. Per the germline V gene, CDR1 is MNHNS and CDR2 is SASEGT. V shed 1 base and J 2 bases; nucleotides not matched to a gene: 6. This CDR3 is CASSEDRGNRNYGYTF. As DNA, the CDR3 is TGTGCCAGCAGTGAAGACAGGGGGAACCGGAACTATGGCTACACCTTC.